The TCR beta chain under discussion was sequenced for a study of cytomegalovirus exposure and HLA in healthy donors. In this sample, this clone turned up once. The CDR3 has 15 residues. Per the germline V gene, CDR1 is MNHEY and CDR2 is SMNVEV (reference sequence). V lost 3 bases, J lost 5 bases, and 13 bases lay in between. Researchers ran the PCR with 60 Vbeta and 13 Jbeta primers. Libraries were prepared by immunoSEQ multiplex PCR; TCRdb keeps only in-frame clonotypes and omits some of them. The table shows around 260,000 clones, with about four fifths occurring only once. The receptor was derived from a girl aged 2-10 years in good health and CMV-seronegative. The material sequenced was PBMCs. The rearrangement links TRBV27 to TRBJ2-2; weak D call: TRBD1 (6 bases). The CDR3 loop reads CASSFEQGETGELFF. The CDR3 DNA reads as TGTGCCAGCAGTTTTGAACAGGGCGAAACCGGGGAGCTGTTTTTT.